Listed here is a single TCR beta chain. The sample is drawn from a study of cytomegalovirus exposure and HLA in healthy donors. Primers: 60 Vbeta forward and 13 Jbeta reverse. Generated by immunoSEQ multiplex PCR, the TCRdb table keeps only in-frame clones and is missing some. Of over 100,000 clones in the sample, roughly 75% were seen once. The V gene's germline CDR1 is MNHNS and CDR2 SASEGT. V shed 3 bases, J shed 6 bases, and the junction held 6 bases outside the gene matches. This CDR3 region has 15 residues. The chain carries TRBV6-1 and TRBJ2-7; 12 bases are a match to TRBD2. The specimen sequenced was PBMCs. The receptor was isolated from a man aged 25-40 years in good health and CMV-seronegative. The CDR3 sequence: CASSERRLAGVEQYF. The CDR3 DNA reads as TGTGCCAGCAGTGAGCGTCGACTAGCGGGAGTCGAGCAGTACTTC.